The clone carrying this TCR beta chain appeared many times. Its antigen is unidentified. Trimming cost V 0 bases and J 10 bases; bases outside gene matches: 2. Germline values: CDR1 LNHDA, CDR2 SQIVND (reference sequence). The CDR3 runs 12 residues. Time point: sample taken at primary tumor resection. The data are from a study of spatial heterogeneity in lung cancer. Study-wide results and caveats: Expanded intratumoral alpha and beta TCR counts tracked tumor mutation counts.

Each CDR3 protein is one row after TCRdb ran MiXCR on the 5' RACE reads. The profile shows around 20,000 distinct CDR3 sequences, roughly 7% of them singletons. The sample was lung tumor tissue, taken at surgery. The chain is built from TRBV19 and TRBJ1-1, with TRBD1 matching over 7 bases. The TCR was taken from a female donor with early-stage non-small cell lung cancer. DNA of the CDR3: TGTGCCAGTAGTATAGAGGGACAGAGAGCTTTCTTT. Translated, it gives CASSIEGQRAFF.